This entry lists 31 T cell receptor beta chains sequenced from one sample in a study of persistence of HIV-infected CD4 T cells. An overlapping HIV-1 Gag peptide pool stimulated these cells at 0.85 to 1 ug/peptide/mL. CD4+ T cells upregulating both CD40 ligand and CD69 were sorted as responding cells. The libraries were made with immunoSEQ version 4 in survey mode. Only in-frame clones appear in the TCRdb table, and some are missing; sequencing was by immunoSEQ multiplex PCR. This table holds tens of thousands of clones, approximately 70% found once. Their antigens remain unidentified. The source material was CD4+ T cells sorted from PBMCs after roughly 18-hour stimulation, sampled from a patient who received antiretroviral therapy. The receptor set was obtained from an adult man with HIV who was CMV-seropositive.

The chain is built from TRBV7-8 and TRBJ2-5, with D perhaps TRBD1 or TRBD2 (5 bases each). Trimming cost V 5 bases and J 4 bases, with 11 bases left between them. Germline V gives CDR1 SGHVS, CDR2 FQNEAQ. This CDR3 spans 13 amino acids. The CDR3 bases are TGTGCCAGCAGCCGGGACCTGGGAGAGACCCAGTACTTC. This sequence encodes CASSRDLGETQYF.

This chain connects TRBV19 to TRBJ2-7; 7 bases fit TRBD2. The ends lost 3 bases at V and 4 bases at J; junction bases unmatched: 6. CDR1 is LNHDA, CDR2 SQIVND, per germline (reference sequence). The length of the CDR3 is 14 residues. This chain's CDR3 is CASSIAVSGYEQYF. CDR3 sequence (DNA): TGTGCCAGTAGTATCGCAGTTAGCGGGTACGAGCAGTACTTC.

This clone was seen more than once but under ten times. The rearrangement joins TRBV19 to TRBJ2-3; D uncertain. The CDR3 has 14 amino acids. The germline CDR1 and CDR2 sequences are LNHDA and SQIVND (reference sequence). The ends were cut back, 5 bases at V and 0 bases at J, with 9 bases in the middle. The CDR3 spells CASSLTPSTDTQYF. CDR3 coding DNA: TGTGCCAGTAGTTTGACACCGAGCACAGATACGCAGTATTTT.

The chain carries TRBV6-5 and TRBJ2-3; D ambiguous. The CDR3 covers 13 residues. The V end lost 8 bases, the J end lost 4 bases, and 13 bases lay between the germline ends. The germline gives CDR1 MNHEY, CDR2 SVGAGI. The DNA of the CDR3 is TGTGCCAGCGATCCGCTTCCCGCAGATACGCAGTATTTT. It translates to CASDPLPADTQYF.

This clone has a single count. The chain links TRBV10-2 to TRBJ2-1; 14 bases map to TRBD2. Trimming removed 8 bases from V and 7 bases from J; junction bases left unmatched: 7. The CDR3 covers 15 residues. Germline V gene lookup returns CDR1 WSHSY and CDR2 SAAADI. The CDR3 sequence is CASSMGTSGGNEQFF. CDR3 coding DNA: TGCGCCAGCTCCATGGGGACTAGCGGGGGTAATGAGCAGTTCTTC.

As DNA, the CDR3 is TGTGCCAGCAGTTTCCGTCTAGCGGGGACGAACACCGGGGAGCTGTTTTTT. It encodes CASSFRLAGTNTGELFF. V is TRBV27 and J is TRBJ2-2, with TRBD2 matching 9 bases. Unmatched junction bases numbered 5, after V lost 3 bases and J lost 0 bases. Germline V gene data show CDR1 as MNHEY and CDR2 as SMNVEV (reference sequence). This CDR3 is 17 amino acids long.

V usage is TRBV9 and J usage is TRBJ1-4; TRBD1 is a possible D gene (6 bases). Germline values: CDR1 SGDLS, CDR2 YYNGEE. The CDR3 has 15 amino acids. Trimming took off 3 bases at V and 8 bases at J, with 17 bases between the two ends. The CDR3, as DNA: TGTGCCAGCAGCGCCGGGACATTAGTACAGGAAAAACTGTTTTTT. This translates into CASSAGTLVQEKLFF.

This sequence joins TRBV6-5 and TRBJ2-7, with 9 bases aligning to TRBD1. Germline V gene sequence: CDR1 MNHEY, CDR2 SVGAGI. The CDR3 loop spans 14 amino acids. V gave up 4 bases and J gave up 4 bases; unmatched junction bases: 5. CDR3 nucleotide sequence: TGTGCCAGCAGTTCCCGGGACAGGGAATACGAGCAGTACTTC. This translates into CASSSRDREYEQYF.

The rearrangement uses TRBV7-2 and TRBJ2-7; the D is unclear. The CDR3 has 15 amino acids. Germline assignment: CDR1 SGHTA and CDR2 FQGNSA. Trimming shortened V by 1 base and J by 2 bases, and 12 bases separated the two germline ends. The CDR3 DNA sequence: TGTGCCAGCAGCTTAGGCCCCGACACTGCCTACGAGCAGTACTTC. Translation gives CASSLGPDTAYEQYF.

The V and J genes are TRBV29-1 and TRBJ1-6; 7 nucleotides align to TRBD1. This CDR3 region has 13 residues. The germline CDR1 and CDR2 sequences are SQVTM and ANQGSEA. The ends lost 5 bases at V and 7 bases at J; junction bases unmatched: 5. The chain's CDR3 is CSVRQGSNSPLHF. The CDR3 region has the DNA TGCAGCGTTCGACAGGGCTCAAATTCACCCCTCCACTTT.

This clone was observed a handful of times. The J gene is TRBJ1-6, the V gene TRBV6-6; D is uncertain. Germline V lookup: CDR1 MNHNY, CDR2 SVGAGI (reference sequence). The V end lost 5 bases, the J end lost 7 bases, and 15 bases lay between the germline ends. The CDR3 consists of 15 residues. The chain's CDR3 is CASSPPGVGNSPLHF. The CDR3 nucleotides are TGTGCCAGCAGTCCACCCGGGGTGGGGAATTCACCCCTCCACTTT.

The V call is TRBV18, the J call TRBJ1-2; weak D call: TRBD1 (5 bases). Trimming left V 0 bases short and J 6 bases short, with 11 bases between. CDR1 and CDR2 (germline): KGHSH, LQKENI. The CDR3 is made up of 14 amino acids. The CDR3 nucleotides are TGTGCCAGCTCACCACCTGGGCAGGGTGATGGCTACACCTTC. It is translated as CASSPPGQGDGYTF.

Concerning this clone: Other nucleotide sequences in the sample specify the same CDR3. This chain links TRBV6-5 with TRBJ2-7; 9 bases match TRBD1. CDR1 is MNHEY and CDR2 is SVGAGI in the germline V gene. The CDR3 runs 16 residues. Trimming at V came to 0 bases and at J to 2 bases, leaving 5 bases not matched to a gene. Here the CDR3 DNA reads TGTGCCAGCAGTTACTCGGGTACAGGGGGCACCTACGAGCAGTACTTC. This sequence encodes CASSYSGTGGTYEQYF.

This chain's CDR3 is CASSEGGRTSPLHF. The CDR3 DNA reads TGTGCCAGCAGTGAAGGTGGACGAACTTCACCCCTCCACTTT. This chain joins TRBV6-1 and TRBJ1-6, with no clear D. Between the trimmed V and J ends, which lost 1 base and 9 bases, there was a span of 10 bases. From germline, CDR1 is MNHNS and CDR2 SASEGT. This CDR3 has 14 residues.

Regarding this clone: The sample has other DNA sequences that encode this CDR3 too. The rearrangement uses TRBV28 and TRBJ1-2; the D is unclear. The V gene's germline CDR1 is MDHEN and CDR2 SYDVKM. This CDR3 is 12 amino acids long. Trimming took off 3 bases at V and 4 bases at J, with 6 bases between the two ends. CDR3 nucleotides: TGTGCCAGCAGTTTTCTGGGCTATGGCTACACCTTC. Its protein is CASSFLGYGYTF.

This clone is a singleton in its sample. The chain has TRBV5-1 and TRBJ1-1; D perhaps matches TRBD1 (5 bases). Germline CDR1 is SGHRS and CDR2 is YFSETQ. The CDR3 has 14 residues. Trimming removed 0 bases from V and 6 bases from J, with 12 bases in between. CDR3 nucleotide sequence: TGCGCCAGCAGCTTGGGGGCAGGGATCCCTGAAGCTTTCTTT. It specifies CASSLGAGIPEAFF.

The gene calls are TRBV29-1 and TRBJ1-2, with D perhaps matching TRBD1 (5 bases). CDR1 is SQVTM and CDR2 is ANQGSEA in the germline V gene. Trimming removed 6 bases at V and 2 bases at J, with 10 bases between. The CDR3 is made up of 12 amino acids. The CDR3: CSVVGLNYGYTF. DNA of the CDR3: TGCAGCGTGGTGGGACTGAACTATGGCTACACCTTC. The variable domain in full, completed from reference TRBV29-1 and TRBJ1-2, reads SAVISQKPSRDICQRGTSLTIQCQVDSQVTMMFWYRQQPGQSLTLIATANQGSEATYESGFVIDKFPISRPNLTFSTLTVSNMSPEDSSIYLCSVVGLNYGYTFGSGTRLTVV.

This chain uses TRBV9 with TRBJ1-4; 9 bases match TRBD1. Germline V gene sequence: CDR1 SGDLS, CDR2 YYNGEE. This CDR3 spans 14 amino acids. V dropped 4 bases and J dropped 4; count of bases not matched to a gene: 2. The CDR3 protein is CASSPTGGNEKLFF. CDR3 sequence (DNA): TGTGCCAGCAGCCCGACAGGGGGTAATGAAAAACTGTTTTTT. The full variable domain, with the rest looked up from reference TRBV9 and TRBJ1-4, is DSGVTQTPKHLITATGQRVTLRCSPRSGDLSVYWYQQSLDQGLQFLIQYYNGEERAKGNILERFSAQQFPDLHSELNLSSLELGDSALYFCASSPTGGNEKLFFGSGTQLSVL.

The chain is built from TRBV4-2 and TRBJ1-1; D unresolved. Germline-derived CDR1 and CDR2 are LGHNA and YNFKEQ. Trimming left V 3 bases short and J 0 bases short, with 8 bases between. This CDR3 has 14 amino acids. DNA of the CDR3: TGTGCCAGCAGCCAGGACGGATTGAACACTGAAGCTTTCTTT. It encodes CASSQDGLNTEAFF.

This chain uses TRBV7-9 with TRBJ1-2; no clear D. CDR1 SEHNR and CDR2 FQNEAQ come from the germline V gene (reference sequence). Trimming removed 3 bases at V and 5 bases at J, with 10 bases between. The CDR3 runs to 13 residues. The CDR3 sequence: CASSLGSGYGYTF. Here the CDR3 DNA reads TGTGCCAGCAGCTTGGGGAGTGGTTATGGCTACACCTTC.

CDR3 nucleotides: TGTGCCAGCAGCTCGGACTGGGAGGGGGAGCAGTACTTC. Its protein product is CASSSDWEGEQYF. The V gene is TRBV7-2, the J gene TRBJ2-7, with TRBD2 matching 7 bases. With V trimmed by 4 bases and J by 7 bases, 7 bases remained unmatched. This CDR3 has 13 residues. Germline V lookup: CDR1 SGHTA, CDR2 FQGNSA.

This clone was detected a few times. Other DNA sequences of this sample code for an identical CDR3. The chain links TRBV7-9 to TRBJ2-2; weak D call: TRBD1 (6 bases). Germline V CDR1 and CDR2: SEHNR, FQNEAQ (reference sequence). Trimming took off 3 bases at V and 1 base at J, with 12 bases between the two ends. The CDR3 runs to 16 residues. DNA of the CDR3: TGTGCCAGCAGCTTGGGAACAGGGAGGAACACCGGGGAGCTGTTTTTT. This encodes CASSLGTGRNTGELFF.

The chain employs TRBV5-4 and TRBJ1-6, with 10 bases matching TRBD1. Germline CDR1 and CDR2: SGHNT and YYREEE (reference sequence). The length of the CDR3 is 15 residues. The J segment lost 10 bases and the V segment lost 0 bases, leaving 4 bases of the junction unmatched. CDR3 coding DNA: TGTGCCAGCAGCTTGGGACAGGGGGCGGAATCACCCCTCCACTTT. Translated: CASSLGQGAESPLHF.

The CDR3 coding sequence is TGTGCCATCAATTCAGACAGTCAAAACGAGCAGTACTTC. Protein: CAINSDSQNEQYF. The chain joins TRBV10-3 to TRBJ2-7; D might be TRBD1 (5 bases). This CDR3 is built from 13 residues. The germline V gene encodes CDR1 ENHRY and CDR2 SYGVKD. V dropped 7 bases and J dropped 5 bases, with 15 bases sitting between them.

This clone was seen only a few times. This rearrangement joins TRBV7-9 to TRBJ2-7; D gene unclear. The germline CDR1 and CDR2 sequences are SEHNR and FQNEAQ (reference sequence). The CDR3 is made up of 13 amino acids. V was clipped by 4 bases and J by 0 bases, with 7 bases between them. CDR3 DNA: TGTGCCAGCAGCTCAACTCACTCCTACGAGCAGTACTTC. This codes for CASSSTHSYEQYF.

The chain combines TRBV28 with TRBJ2-7, with TRBD2 identical over 8 bases. J lost 2 bases, V lost 6 bases, and 3 bases had no gene match. This CDR3 comprises 13 residues. Germline CDR1 and CDR2: MDHEN and SYDVKM. The CDR3, as DNA: TGTGCCAGCAGGAACGGGGGGGCCTACGAGCAGTACTTC. Protein product: CASRNGGAYEQYF.

The chain is built from TRBV28 and TRBJ1-6; D may be TRBD1 (6 bases). Deletions cut 4 bases from V and 15 bases from J, with 22 bases between. CDR1 is MDHEN, CDR2 SYDVKM, per germline. The CDR3 totals 15 residues. CDR3 sequence (DNA): TGTGCCAGCAGTTCACCCCTTGGGGGGGCTACCCTCCTCCACTTT. Protein: CASSSPLGGATLLHF.

The chain is built from TRBV5-1 and TRBJ2-1; TRBD1 matches 7 bases. Germline lookup yields CDR1 SGHRS and CDR2 YFSETQ. V trimming: 1 base; J trimming: 5 bases; junction bases outside the gene matches: 0. The CDR3 extends over 13 amino acids. The CDR3 DNA reads TGCGCCAGCAGCTTGCAGGGGGACAATGAGCAGTTCTTC. It codes for CASSLQGDNEQFF. The full variable domain, completed using reference TRBV5-1 and TRBJ2-1, is KAGVTQTPRYLIKTRGQQVTLSCSPISGHRSVSWYQQTPGQGLQFLFEYFSETQRNKGNFPGRFSGRQFSNSRSEMNVSTLELGDSALYLCASSLQGDNEQFFGPGTRLTVL.

The rearrangement joins TRBV20-1 to TRBJ1-5; D is uncertain. The CDR3 extends over 13 amino acids. V lost 3 bases and J 4 bases, leaving 10 bases between the germline ends. Germline V CDR1 and CDR2: DFQATT, SNEGSKA (reference sequence). As DNA, the CDR3 is TGCAGTGCTAGTAACAGCGCTAATCAGCCCCAGCATTTT. Translated: CSASNSANQPQHF.

CDR3 residues: CAISENEYNEQFF. As DNA, the CDR3 is TGTGCCATCAGTGAGAATGAATACAATGAGCAGTTCTTC. This sequence joins TRBV10-3 and TRBJ2-1; D is unclear. V was cut by 2 bases and J by 4 bases, with 6 bases left in between. CDR1 is ENHRY and CDR2 is SYGVKD in the germline V gene. CDR3 size: 13 residues.

Judged by abundance, this clone is medium-sized (0.01 to 0.1%). This rearrangement joins TRBV2 to TRBJ1-5, with D perhaps TRBD1 (5 bases). Between the trimmed V and J ends, which lost 0 bases and 1 base, there was a span of 10 bases. Germline CDR1 and CDR2: SNHLY and FYNNEI. The CDR3 totals 16 residues. This CDR3 reads CASSEARRQSNQPQHF. In DNA form, the CDR3 reads TGTGCCAGCAGTGAAGCTCGTCGACAGAGCAATCAGCCCCAGCATTTT.